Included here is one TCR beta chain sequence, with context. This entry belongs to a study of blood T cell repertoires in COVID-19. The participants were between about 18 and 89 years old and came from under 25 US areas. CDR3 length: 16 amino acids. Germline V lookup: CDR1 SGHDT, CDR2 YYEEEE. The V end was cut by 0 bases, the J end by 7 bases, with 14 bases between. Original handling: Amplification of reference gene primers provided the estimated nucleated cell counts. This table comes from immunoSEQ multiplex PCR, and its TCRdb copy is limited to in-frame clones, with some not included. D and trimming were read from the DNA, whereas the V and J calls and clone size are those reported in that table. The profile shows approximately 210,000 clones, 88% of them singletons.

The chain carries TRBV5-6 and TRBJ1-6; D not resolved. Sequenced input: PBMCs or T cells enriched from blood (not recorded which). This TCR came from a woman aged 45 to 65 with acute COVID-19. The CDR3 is CASSLGGPMRNSPLHF. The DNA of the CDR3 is TGTGCCAGCAGCTTGGGAGGTCCGATGAGGAATTCACCCCTCCACTTT.